The 25 T cell receptor beta chains listed next were all sequenced from one sample in a study of shared clonotypes between healthy human individuals. Using immunoSEQ multiplex PCR, the repertoire was profiled, and TCRdb retains in-frame clones only, with some absent. This table has 1,500,000 or so clones, around 98.5% appearing once. Sequencing was carried out using naive CD4+ T cells sorted from blood. The subset was: CD45RA+ positively selected. The receptor set was obtained from a man aged 25-40 years in good health.

The chain joins TRBV2 to TRBJ2-1; 8 bases line up with TRBD2. CDR3 length: 15 residues. From germline, CDR1 is SNHLY and CDR2 FYNNEI. With 3 bases clipped from V and 7 bases from J, the junction kept 8 bases outside the gene matches. The chain's CDR3 is CASSEKTSVWNEQFF. The CDR3 nucleotides are TGTGCCAGCAGTGAGAAGACTAGCGTATGGAATGAGCAGTTCTTC. The whole variable domain, remainder taken from reference TRBV2 and TRBJ2-1, is EPEVTQTPSHQVTQMGQEVILRCVPISNHLYFYWYRQILGQKVEFLVSFYNNEISEKSEIFDDQFSVERPDGSNFTLKIRSTKLEDSAMYFCASSEKTSVWNEQFFGPGTRLTVL.

The chain combines TRBV29-1 with TRBJ2-1; D remains unclear. The ends were cut back, 3 bases at V and 7 bases at J, with 13 bases in the middle. CDR1 is SQVTM, CDR2 ANQGSEA, per germline. CDR3 size: 13 residues. The CDR3 DNA is TGCAGCGTTGACTGGGTCCTTGGGAATGAGCAGTTCTTC. It encodes CSVDWVLGNEQFF.

A single count supports this clone. The chain carries TRBV7-2 and TRBJ1-2; D call uncertain. The CDR3 contains 12 residues. V dropped 5 bases and J dropped 0 bases, with 4 bases sitting between them. Germline V lookup: CDR1 SGHTA, CDR2 FQGNSA. The CDR3 DNA follows: TGTGCCAGCAGCGGACCTAACTATGGCTACACCTTC. Translated, it gives CASSGPNYGYTF.

This clone was seen once. In DNA form, the CDR3 reads TGTGCCAGTAGTGGAGGGGACAGGGGTTACAATGAGCAGTTCTTC. Translation: CASSGGDRGYNEQFF. The rearrangement joins TRBV19 to TRBJ2-1; TRBD1 matches 10 bases. The CDR3 covers 15 residues. Germline V lookup: CDR1 LNHDA, CDR2 SQIVND (reference sequence). With 5 bases clipped from V and 4 bases from J, the junction kept 5 bases outside the gene matches.

V gene TRBV5-1 combines with J gene TRBJ2-7; TRBD2 agrees at 7 bases. V lost 4 bases and J lost 0; bases outside the gene matches: 4. The CDR3 extends over 14 amino acids. Looked up from germline, CDR1 is SGHRS and CDR2 is YFSETQ. Here the CDR3 reads CASSLAVGSYEQYF. The DNA for the CDR3 is TGCGCCAGCAGCCTAGCGGTGGGCTCCTACGAGCAGTACTTC.

The chain has TRBV29-1 and TRBJ1-4, with D possibly matching TRBD1 (5 bases). CDR3 length equals 13 residues. The V gene lost 6 bases and the J gene lost 8 bases, with 16 bases spanning the gap. Germline CDR1 SQVTM, CDR2 ANQGSEA. CDR3 sequence reads: CSVDGGVGEKLFF. DNA for the CDR3: TGCAGCGTCGACGGGGGGGTCGGGGAAAAACTGTTTTTT. The whole variable domain, remainder taken from reference TRBV29-1 and TRBJ1-4, is SAVISQKPSRDICQRGTSLTIQCQVDSQVTMMFWYRQQPGQSLTLIATANQGSEATYESGFVIDKFPISRPNLTFSTLTVSNMSPEDSSIYLCSVDGGVGEKLFFGSGTQLSVL.

The V gene is TRBV28, the J gene TRBJ2-3; D possibly corresponds to TRBD1 (6 bases). The V gene's germline CDR1 is MDHEN and CDR2 SYDVKM. V lost 2 bases and J lost 2, with 8 bases in between. There are 14 residues in the CDR3. The CDR3 bases are TGTGCCAGCAGTTTAGACAGGCCCACAGATACGCAGTATTTT. Its protein product is CASSLDRPTDTQYF.

This chain joins TRBV28 and TRBJ2-5; 10 nucleotides match TRBD2. The CDR3 is 15 residues long. CDR1 is MDHEN and CDR2 is SYDVKM in the germline V gene. V dropped 6 bases and J dropped 2; count of bases not matched to a gene: 6. This chain's CDR3 is CASRGAGGLQETQYF. The CDR3 coding sequence is TGTGCCAGCAGAGGAGCGGGAGGGTTGCAAGAGACCCAGTACTTC.

The rearrangement links TRBV5-6 to TRBJ1-2; D possibly corresponds to TRBD1 (5 bases). The CDR3 contains 15 residues. Trimming cost V 2 bases and J 2 bases, with 13 bases left between them. CDR1 SGHDT and CDR2 YYEEEE come from the germline V gene. Here the CDR3 DNA reads TGTGCCAGCAGCTTAGGGGCGGTCAGAAACTATGGCTACACCTTC. Amino acid sequence: CASSLGAVRNYGYTF.

The chain has TRBV5-4 and TRBJ2-3; the D gene is possibly TRBD2 (5 bases). The CDR3 runs to 18 residues. Germline assignment: CDR1 SGHNT and CDR2 YYREEE (reference sequence). V dropped 4 bases and J dropped 0 bases, with 21 bases sitting between them. CDR3 DNA: TGTGCCAGCAGCCCAGAGGCTAGGAGGTTACCTAGCACAGATACGCAGTATTTT. Protein sequence: CASSPEARRLPSTDTQYF.

The chain couples TRBV7-9 to TRBJ2-1; unclear D gene. This CDR3 spans 15 amino acids. The germline CDR1 and CDR2 sequences are SEHNR and FQNEAQ (reference sequence). V lost 4 bases and J lost 8, with 18 bases in between. CDR3 in amino acids: CASSYYPPPIHEQFF. CDR3 bases: TGTGCCAGCAGCTACTATCCCCCGCCTATCCATGAGCAGTTCTTC.

The chain joins TRBV4-3 to TRBJ1-1; TRBD1 might be the D (5 bases). CDR3 size: 16 residues. Trimming cost V 0 bases and J 2 bases, with 13 bases left between them. Per the germline V gene, CDR1 is LGHNA and CDR2 is YSLEER. CDR3 in DNA: TGCGCCAGCAGCCAAGAATCGAGGGGACGAAACACTGAAGCTTTCTTT. Amino acids: CASSQESRGRNTEAFF.

This rearrangement joins TRBV7-9 to TRBJ2-7; D not resolved. The V gene lost 3 bases and the J gene lost 2 bases, with 8 bases spanning the gap. Germline values: CDR1 SEHNR, CDR2 FQNEAQ (reference sequence). There are 13 residues in the CDR3. CDR3 protein: CASSLTPPYEQYF. CDR3 bases: TGTGCCAGCAGCTTGACTCCTCCCTACGAGCAGTACTTC. The whole variable domain, filled in from reference TRBV7-9 and TRBJ2-7, reads DTGVSQNPRHKITKRGQNVTFRCDPISEHNRLYWYRQTLGQGPEFLTYFQNEAQLEKSRLLSDRFSAERPKGSFSTLEIQRTEQGDSAMYLCASSLTPPYEQYFGPGTRLTVT.

The rearrangement links TRBV5-4 to TRBJ1-1; 8 positions match TRBD1. This CDR3 region has 15 residues. In germline, CDR1 is SGHNT, CDR2 YYREEE (reference sequence). The junction had 9 bases not matched to a gene; V was cut back by 5 bases and J by 3 bases. The CDR3 is CASRSGGADYTEAFF. The CDR3 DNA sequence: TGTGCCAGCAGGTCAGGGGGCGCCGATTACACTGAAGCTTTCTTT.

The sample holds one count of this clone. The rearrangement joins TRBV5-1 to TRBJ2-3; 8 bases are shared with TRBD2. V lost 6 bases, J lost 3 bases, and 9 bases stayed unmatched. CDR1 is SGHRS, CDR2 YFSETQ, per germline. The CDR3 is 15 residues long. The DNA for the CDR3 is TGCGCCAGCACATCAGCGGGAGCTCTGACAGATACGCAGTATTTT. Encoded protein: CASTSAGALTDTQYF.

The chain has TRBV10-3 and TRBJ2-7; TRBD2 aligns across 10 bases. CDR3 size: 14 residues. Losses at the gene ends were 6 bases for V and 5 bases for J; bases not matched to a gene: 7. CDR1 is ENHRY, CDR2 SYGVKD, per germline. DNA of the CDR3: TGTGCCATCAGGGAGGCTAGCGGGAGACACGAGCAGTACTTC. This translates into CAIREASGRHEQYF.

This clone was observed once. This chain links TRBV7-9 with TRBJ1-1, with D unclear. CDR3 size: 10 residues. The germline gives CDR1 SEHNR, CDR2 FQNEAQ (reference sequence). Trimming took off 3 bases at V and 11 bases at J, with 7 bases between the two ends. The CDR3 nucleotides read TGTGCCAGCAGCTTTAAGGCTGCTTTCTTT. Translation: CASSFKAAFF.

The gene calls are TRBV5-1 and TRBJ2-2; either TRBD1 or TRBD2 may fit D (5 bases each). Trimming pared 2 bases from V and 5 bases from J, leaving 13 bases between. Germline values: CDR1 SGHRS, CDR2 YFSETQ. This CDR3 has 15 amino acids. The CDR3 here is CASSFLRGRTGELFF. Written as DNA, the CDR3 is TGCGCCAGCAGCTTTCTCCGGGGACGGACCGGGGAGCTGTTTTTT.

The rearrangement joins TRBV5-5 to TRBJ2-3, with TRBD1 identical over 8 bases. This CDR3 has 16 amino acids. Germline-derived CDR1 and CDR2 are SGHKS and YYEKEE (reference sequence). Losses at the gene ends were 0 bases for V and 1 base for J; bases not matched to a gene: 4. DNA of the CDR3: TGTGCCAGCAGCTTGGCAGCGACAGGGGGCACAGATACGCAGTATTTT. Translation gives CASSLAATGGTDTQYF.

The CDR3 bases are TGTGCCAGCAGGCCCCCGGGACGGCGGAACGAGCAGTACTTC. Amino acids: CASRPPGRRNEQYF. The J gene is TRBJ2-7, the V gene TRBV28, with D perhaps TRBD1 or TRBD2 (5 bases each). This CDR3 has 14 amino acids. Germline V lookup: CDR1 MDHEN, CDR2 SYDVKM. V was cut by 6 bases and J by 5 bases, with 17 bases left in between.

This chain uses TRBV6-1 with TRBJ2-7, with a possible D match to TRBD2 (5 bases). The length of the CDR3 is 11 residues. Trimming stripped 3 bases from V and 9 bases from J, with 9 bases between. Germline V CDR1 and CDR2: MNHNS, SASEGT. The CDR3 region has the DNA TGTGCCAGCAGTGAGGAGGAGGTGCAGTACTTC. It is translated as CASSEEEVQYF.

This clone appeared a single time. The chain uses TRBV9 and TRBJ2-1, with D possibly being TRBD2 (7 bases). Germline V gene data show CDR1 as SGDLS and CDR2 as YYNGEE. V was clipped by 0 bases and J by 3 bases, with 25 bases between them. The CDR3 extends over 20 amino acids. CDR3 DNA sequence: TGTGCCAGCAGCGTAGAGGGGGGAGGGGTAGCGGACCCCTACTACAATGAGCAGTTCTTC. Its protein product is CASSVEGGGVADPYYNEQFF.

V is TRBV7-2 and J is TRBJ2-3; 11 bases line up with TRBD2. The CDR3 extends over 16 amino acids. V lost 5 bases and J lost 1; bases outside the gene matches: 5. Germline V gene data show CDR1 as SGHTA and CDR2 as FQGNSA. The CDR3: CASSTGTSGRTDTQYF. DNA of the CDR3: TGTGCCAGCAGCACGGGGACTAGCGGACGCACAGATACGCAGTATTTT.

The chain couples TRBV5-4 to TRBJ2-6; 9 nucleotides align to TRBD2. The V and J ends lost 4 bases and 2 bases, in that order; junction bases with no gene match: 7. Per germline, CDR1 SGHNT and CDR2 YYREEE (reference sequence). The CDR3 consists of 17 residues. This CDR3 is CASSLGSGSPGANVLTF. The CDR3 nucleotides read TGTGCCAGCAGCCTGGGTAGCGGGAGTCCTGGGGCCAACGTCCTGACTTTC.

The rearrangement joins TRBV6-5 to TRBJ2-7; 8 nucleotides align to TRBD1. The CDR3 loop spans 15 amino acids. Looked up from germline, CDR1 is MNHEY and CDR2 is SVGAGI. The V segment lost 5 bases and the J segment 2 bases; nucleotides outside the gene matches: 8. The CDR3 is CASSTQTGAPYEQYF. The CDR3 DNA reads as TGTGCCAGCAGTACCCAGACAGGGGCCCCCTACGAGCAGTACTTC.